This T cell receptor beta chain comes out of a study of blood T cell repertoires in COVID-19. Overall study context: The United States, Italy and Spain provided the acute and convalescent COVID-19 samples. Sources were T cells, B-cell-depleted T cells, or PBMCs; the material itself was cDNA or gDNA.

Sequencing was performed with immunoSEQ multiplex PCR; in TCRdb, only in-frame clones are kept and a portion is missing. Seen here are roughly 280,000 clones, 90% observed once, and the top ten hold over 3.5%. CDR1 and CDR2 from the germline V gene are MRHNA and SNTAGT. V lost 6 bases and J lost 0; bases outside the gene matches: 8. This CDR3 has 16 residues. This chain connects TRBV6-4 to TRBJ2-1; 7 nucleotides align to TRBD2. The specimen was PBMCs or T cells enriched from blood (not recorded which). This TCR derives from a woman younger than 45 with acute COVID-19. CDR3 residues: CASSIRGGGSYNEQFF. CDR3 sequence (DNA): TGTGCCAGCAGCATTAGGGGCGGGGGCTCCTACAATGAGCAGTTCTTC.